This T cell receptor (beta chain) originates from a study of cytomegalovirus exposure and HLA in healthy donors. Overall study results and limits: The study designated 160 or so TCR beta chains cytomegalovirus-associated.

Comment on this clone: Its target is not known.

Use of 60 Vbeta and 13 Jbeta primers characterized the PCR. Sequencing used immunoSEQ multiplex PCR; TCRdb keeps in-frame clones, though not all of them. Found here are around 100,000 clones, 65% to 80% of them singletons; the top ten hold about 9.4%. The TCR sequence derives from a man aged 45-65 years in good health and CMV-seronegative. The material sequenced was PBMCs.

In DNA, the CDR3 is TGTGCCACCAGCAGAGGGCGGGTTGTCGGCGGGGTAACTAATGAAAAACTGTTTTTT. This sequence encodes CATSRGRVVGGVTNEKLFF. The chain carries TRBV15 and TRBJ1-4; D uncertain. The CDR3 extends over 19 amino acids. V lost 1 base to trimming and J lost 1 base, with 19 bases between them. Germline assignment: CDR1 LNHNV and CDR2 YYDKDF (reference sequence).